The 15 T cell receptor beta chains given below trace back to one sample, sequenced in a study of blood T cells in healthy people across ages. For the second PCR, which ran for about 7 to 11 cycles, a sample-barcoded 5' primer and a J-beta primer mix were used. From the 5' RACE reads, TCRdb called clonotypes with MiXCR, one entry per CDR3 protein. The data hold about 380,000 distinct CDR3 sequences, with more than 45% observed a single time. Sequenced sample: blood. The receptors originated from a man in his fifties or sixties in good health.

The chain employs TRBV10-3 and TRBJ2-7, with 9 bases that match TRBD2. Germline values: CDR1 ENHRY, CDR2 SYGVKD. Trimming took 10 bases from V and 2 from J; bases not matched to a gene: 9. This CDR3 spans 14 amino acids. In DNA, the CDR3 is TGTGCCAGCCGAGGAGCGGGGGGCCCCTACGAGCAGTACTTC. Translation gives CASRGAGGPYEQYF.

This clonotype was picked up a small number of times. The CDR3 DNA is TGTGCCAGCAGCCAAGTTGGGGGTGAAGACCCGGAGCAGTACTTC. Its protein product is CASSQVGGEDPEQYF. V gene TRBV4-2 combines with J gene TRBJ2-7, with D perhaps being TRBD1 or TRBD2 (5 bases each). Germline V gene lookup returns CDR1 LGHNA and CDR2 YNFKEQ. V lost 1 base and J lost 7, with 17 bases in between. CDR3 size: 15 residues.

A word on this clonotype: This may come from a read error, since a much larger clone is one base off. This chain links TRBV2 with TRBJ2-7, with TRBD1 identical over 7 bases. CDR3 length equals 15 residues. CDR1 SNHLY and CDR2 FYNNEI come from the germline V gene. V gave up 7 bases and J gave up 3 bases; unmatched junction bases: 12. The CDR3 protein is CASNRQGPLFYEQYF. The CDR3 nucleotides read TGTGCCAGCAACCGACAGGGCCCCTTATTCTACGAGCAGTACTTC.

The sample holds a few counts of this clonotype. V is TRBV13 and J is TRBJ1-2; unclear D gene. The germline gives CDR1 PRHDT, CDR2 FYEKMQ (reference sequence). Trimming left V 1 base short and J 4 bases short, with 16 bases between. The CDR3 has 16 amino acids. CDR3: CASSLVIRSATYGYTF. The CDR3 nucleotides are TGTGCCAGCAGCTTAGTCATCCGGTCAGCGACCTATGGCTACACCTTC.

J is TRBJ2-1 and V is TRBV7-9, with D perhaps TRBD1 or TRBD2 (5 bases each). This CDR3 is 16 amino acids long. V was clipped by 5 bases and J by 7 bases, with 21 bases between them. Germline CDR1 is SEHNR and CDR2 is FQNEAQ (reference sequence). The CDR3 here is CASSALGSGPGNEQFF. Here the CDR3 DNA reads TGTGCCAGCAGCGCCCTAGGGAGCGGACCAGGGAATGAGCAGTTCTTC.

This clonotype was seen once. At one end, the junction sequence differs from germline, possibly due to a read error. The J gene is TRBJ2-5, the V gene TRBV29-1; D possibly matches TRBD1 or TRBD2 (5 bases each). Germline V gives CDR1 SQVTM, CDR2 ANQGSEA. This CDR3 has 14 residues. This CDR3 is CSVDLVGPLDNEQF. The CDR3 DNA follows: TGCAGCGTTGACCTCGTGGGACCCCTTGACAATGAGCAGTTC.

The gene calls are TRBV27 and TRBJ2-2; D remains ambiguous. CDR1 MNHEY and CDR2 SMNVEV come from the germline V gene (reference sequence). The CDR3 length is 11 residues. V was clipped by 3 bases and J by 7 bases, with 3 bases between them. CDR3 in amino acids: CASSLLGELFF. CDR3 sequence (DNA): TGTGCCAGCAGTTTGCTCGGGGAGCTGTTTTTT.

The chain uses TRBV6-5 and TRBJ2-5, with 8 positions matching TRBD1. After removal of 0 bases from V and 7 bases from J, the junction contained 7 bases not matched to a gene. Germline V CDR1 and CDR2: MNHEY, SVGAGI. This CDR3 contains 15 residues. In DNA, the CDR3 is TGTGCCAGCAGTTACTCGGCAGGGGGCAAGGGGACCCAGTACTTC. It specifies CASSYSAGGKGTQYF.

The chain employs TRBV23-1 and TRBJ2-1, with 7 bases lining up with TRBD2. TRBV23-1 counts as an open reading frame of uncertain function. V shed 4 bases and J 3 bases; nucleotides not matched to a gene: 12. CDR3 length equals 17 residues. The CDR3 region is CASSLARIQRDYNEQFF. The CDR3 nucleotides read TGCGCCAGCAGTCTGGCCCGTATCCAGCGGGACTACAATGAGCAGTTCTTC.

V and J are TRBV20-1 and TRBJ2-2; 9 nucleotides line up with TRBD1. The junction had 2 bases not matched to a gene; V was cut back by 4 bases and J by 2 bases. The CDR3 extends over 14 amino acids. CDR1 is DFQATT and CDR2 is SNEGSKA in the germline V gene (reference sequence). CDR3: CSANRGPNTGELFF. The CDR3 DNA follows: TGCAGTGCTAACAGGGGGCCCAACACCGGGGAGCTGTTTTTT.

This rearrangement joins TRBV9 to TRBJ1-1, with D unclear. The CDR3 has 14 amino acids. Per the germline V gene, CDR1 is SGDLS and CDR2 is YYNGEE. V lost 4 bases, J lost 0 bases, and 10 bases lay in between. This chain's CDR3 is CASSLSPLNTEAFF. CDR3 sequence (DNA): TGTGCCAGCAGCCTCAGCCCGCTGAACACTGAAGCTTTCTTT.

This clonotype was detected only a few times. The CDR3 sequence is CASRLQLQGIYEQYF. DNA of the CDR3: TGTGCCAGCAGGCTGCAATTGCAGGGGATCTACGAGCAGTACTTC. The chain couples TRBV27 to TRBJ2-7, with D possibly matching TRBD1 (6 bases). From germline, CDR1 is MNHEY and CDR2 SMNVEV (reference sequence). CDR3 length: 15 amino acids. V lost 6 bases, J lost 3 bases, and 18 bases lay in between.

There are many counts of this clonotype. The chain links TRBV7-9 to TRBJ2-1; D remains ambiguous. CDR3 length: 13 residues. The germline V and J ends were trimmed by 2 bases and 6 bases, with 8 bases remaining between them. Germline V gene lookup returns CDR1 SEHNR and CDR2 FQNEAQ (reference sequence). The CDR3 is CASSLLVSNEQFF. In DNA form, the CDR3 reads TGTGCCAGCAGCTTATTGGTTTCCAATGAGCAGTTCTTC.

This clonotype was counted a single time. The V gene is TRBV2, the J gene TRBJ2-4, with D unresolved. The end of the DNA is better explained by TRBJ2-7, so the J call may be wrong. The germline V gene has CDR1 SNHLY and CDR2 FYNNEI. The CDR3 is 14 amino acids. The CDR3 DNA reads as TGTGCCAGCAGTGTTTCGAGTACGGTCTACGAGCAGTACTTC. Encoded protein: CASSVSSTVYEQYF.

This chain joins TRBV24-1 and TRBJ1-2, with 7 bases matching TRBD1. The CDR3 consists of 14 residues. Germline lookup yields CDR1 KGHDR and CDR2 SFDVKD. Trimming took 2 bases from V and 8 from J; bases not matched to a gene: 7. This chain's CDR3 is CATSDSGTAGGYTF. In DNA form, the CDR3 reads TGTGCCACCAGTGATTCCGGGACAGCGGGGGGCTACACCTTC.